This TCR beta chain was identified during a study of cytomegalovirus exposure and HLA in healthy donors. Study outcomes and limitations: In an earlier analysis, productive rearrangement rates for most beta V segments clustered near 90% or 30%. Serostatus for CMV was the only available immune exposure information.

There were likely unrecorded immune exposures, though donors were nominally healthy when sampled. Notes on this clone: What it binds is not known.

The study ran its PCR with 60 Vbeta and 13 Jbeta primers. The assay was immunoSEQ multiplex PCR, and TCRdb's table has in-frame clones only and misses some. The sample consists of about 150,000 clones, around 75% of them appearing once. V lost 2 bases and J 2 bases, leaving 19 bases between the germline ends. The CDR3 runs to 19 residues. CDR1 and CDR2 from the germline V gene are MNHEY and SMNVEV (reference sequence). The clonotype was recovered from a man younger than 35 in good health and CMV-seropositive. The sample comprised PBMCs. This chain joins TRBV27 and TRBJ2-6; D possibly corresponds to TRBD2 (6 bases). CDR3 sequence: CASSLSSREVIPGANVLTF. CDR3 DNA: TGTGCCAGCAGTTTAAGTAGTAGGGAGGTGATCCCTGGGGCCAACGTCCTGACTTTC. Full variable domain (rest looked up from reference TRBV27 and TRBJ2-6): EAQVTQNPRYLITVTGKKLTVTCSQNMNHEYMSWYRQDPGLGLRQIYYSMNVEVTDKGDVPEGYKVSRKEKRNFPLILESPSPNQTSLYFCASSLSSREVIPGANVLTFGAGSRLTVL.